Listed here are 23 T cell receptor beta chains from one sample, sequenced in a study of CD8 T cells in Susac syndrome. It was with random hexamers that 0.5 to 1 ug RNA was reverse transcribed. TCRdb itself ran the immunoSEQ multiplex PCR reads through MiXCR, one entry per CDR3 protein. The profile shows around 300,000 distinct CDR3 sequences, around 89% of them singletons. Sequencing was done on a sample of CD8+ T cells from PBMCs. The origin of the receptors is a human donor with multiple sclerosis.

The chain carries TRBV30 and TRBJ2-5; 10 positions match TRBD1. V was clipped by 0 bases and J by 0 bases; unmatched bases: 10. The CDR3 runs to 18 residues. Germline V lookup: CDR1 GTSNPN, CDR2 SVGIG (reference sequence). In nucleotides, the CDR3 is TGTGCCTGGAGTGTAACCGAGAGGGACAGGGGCCACCAAGAGACCCAGTACTTC. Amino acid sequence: CAWSVTERDRGHQETQYF.

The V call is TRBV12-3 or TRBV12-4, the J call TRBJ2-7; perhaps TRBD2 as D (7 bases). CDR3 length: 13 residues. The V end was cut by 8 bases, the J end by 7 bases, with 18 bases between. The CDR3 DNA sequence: TGTGCCAGCGGCACCGGGGGGCTCGAGGAGCAGTACTTC. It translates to CASGTGGLEEQYF.

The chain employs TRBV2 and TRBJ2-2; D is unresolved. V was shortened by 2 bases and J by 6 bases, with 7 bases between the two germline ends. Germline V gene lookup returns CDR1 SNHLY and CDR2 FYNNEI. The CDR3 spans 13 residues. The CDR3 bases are TGTGCCAGCAGTGAATTCAAGCCCGGGGAGCTGTTTTTT. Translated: CASSEFKPGELFF.

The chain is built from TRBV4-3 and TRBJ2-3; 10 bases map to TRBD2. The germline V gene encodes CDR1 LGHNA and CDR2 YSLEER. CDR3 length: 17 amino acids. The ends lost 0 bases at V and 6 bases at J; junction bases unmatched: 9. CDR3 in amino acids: CASSQELAGGFGDTQYF. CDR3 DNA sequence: TGCGCCAGCAGCCAAGAGTTAGCGGGGGGATTCGGCGATACGCAGTATTTT.

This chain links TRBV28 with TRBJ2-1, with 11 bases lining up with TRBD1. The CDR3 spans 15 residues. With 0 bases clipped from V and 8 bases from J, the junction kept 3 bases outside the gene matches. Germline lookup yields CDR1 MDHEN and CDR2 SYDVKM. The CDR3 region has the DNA TGTGCCAGCAGTTTATGGGACAGGGGGCTAGATGAGCAGTTCTTC. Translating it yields CASSLWDRGLDEQFF.

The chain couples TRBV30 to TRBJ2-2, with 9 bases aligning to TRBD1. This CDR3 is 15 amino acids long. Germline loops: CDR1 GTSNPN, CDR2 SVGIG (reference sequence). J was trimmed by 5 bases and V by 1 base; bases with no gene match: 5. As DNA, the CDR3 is TGTGCCTGGAGTGGAAAGGACAGGGGAACCGGGGAGCTGTTTTTT. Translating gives CAWSGKDRGTGELFF.

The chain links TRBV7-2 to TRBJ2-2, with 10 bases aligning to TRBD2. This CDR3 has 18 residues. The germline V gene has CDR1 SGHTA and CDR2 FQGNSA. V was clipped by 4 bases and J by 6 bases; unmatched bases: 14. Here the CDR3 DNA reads TGTGCCAGCAGCTCGATCACCGGGACTAGCGTGTATGCCGGGGAGCTGTTTTTT. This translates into CASSSITGTSVYAGELFF.

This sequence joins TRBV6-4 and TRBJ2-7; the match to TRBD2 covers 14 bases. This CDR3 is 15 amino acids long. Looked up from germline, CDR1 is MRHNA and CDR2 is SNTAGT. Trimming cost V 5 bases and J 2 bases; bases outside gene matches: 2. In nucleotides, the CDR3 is TGTGCCAGCAGTTGGACTAGCGGGAGGCCCTACGAGCAGTACTTC. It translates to CASSWTSGRPYEQYF.

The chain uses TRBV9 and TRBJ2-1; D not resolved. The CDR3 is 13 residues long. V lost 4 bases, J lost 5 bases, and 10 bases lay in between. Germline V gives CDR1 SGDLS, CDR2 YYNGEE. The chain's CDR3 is CASSPDGNNEQFF. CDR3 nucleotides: TGTGCCAGCAGCCCGGACGGCAACAATGAGCAGTTCTTC.

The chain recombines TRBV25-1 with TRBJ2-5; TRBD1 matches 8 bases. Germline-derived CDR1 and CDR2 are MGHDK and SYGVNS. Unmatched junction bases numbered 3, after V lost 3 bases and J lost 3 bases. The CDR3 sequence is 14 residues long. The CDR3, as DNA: TGTGCCAGCAGTGACGGACAGGGAAAAGAGACCCAGTACTTC. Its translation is CASSDGQGKETQYF. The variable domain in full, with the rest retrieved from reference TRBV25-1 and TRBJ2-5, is EADIYQTPRYLVIGTGKKITLECSQTMGHDKMYWYQQDPGMELHLIHYSYGVNSTEKGDLSSESTVSRIRTEHFPLTLESARPSHTSQYLCASSDGQGKETQYFGPGTRLLVL.

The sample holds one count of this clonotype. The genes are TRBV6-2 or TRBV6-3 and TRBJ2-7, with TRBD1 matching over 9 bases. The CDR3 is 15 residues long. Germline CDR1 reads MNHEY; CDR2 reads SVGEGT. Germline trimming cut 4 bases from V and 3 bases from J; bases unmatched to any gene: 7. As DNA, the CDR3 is TGTGCCAGCAGTTTTCCGGGACAGGGCAACTACGAGCAGTACTTC. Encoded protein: CASSFPGQGNYEQYF.

As DNA, the CDR3 is TGTGCCACTCAGGGTGATGAGGGCTATGGCTACACCTTC. As protein: CATQGDEGYGYTF. The chain carries TRBV15 and TRBJ1-2; D possibly corresponds to TRBD1 (5 bases). The V gene lost 9 bases and the J gene lost 4 bases, with 15 bases spanning the gap. CDR3 length: 13 amino acids. CDR1 LNHNV and CDR2 YYDKDF come from the germline V gene (reference sequence). Looking up the rest from reference TRBV15 and TRBJ1-2 gives the full variable domain: DAMVIQNPRYQVTQFGKPVTLSCSQTLNHNVMYWYQQKSSQAPKLLFHYYDKDFNNEADTPDNFQSRRPNTSFCFLDIRSPGLGDTAMYLCATQGDEGYGYTFGSGTRLTVV.

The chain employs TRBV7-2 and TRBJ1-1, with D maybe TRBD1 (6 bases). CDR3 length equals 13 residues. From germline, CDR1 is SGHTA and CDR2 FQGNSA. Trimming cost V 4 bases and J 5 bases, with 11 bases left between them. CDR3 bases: TGTGCCAGCAGCTGGGACACGGGGACTGAAGCTTTCTTT. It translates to CASSWDTGTEAFF.

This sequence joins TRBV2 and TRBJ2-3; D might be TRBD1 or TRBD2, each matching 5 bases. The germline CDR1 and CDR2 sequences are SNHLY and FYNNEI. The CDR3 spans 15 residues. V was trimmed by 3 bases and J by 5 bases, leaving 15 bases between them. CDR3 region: CASSDLRGPGDTQYF. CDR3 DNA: TGTGCCAGCAGTGACCTCCGGGGCCCGGGAGATACGCAGTATTTT.

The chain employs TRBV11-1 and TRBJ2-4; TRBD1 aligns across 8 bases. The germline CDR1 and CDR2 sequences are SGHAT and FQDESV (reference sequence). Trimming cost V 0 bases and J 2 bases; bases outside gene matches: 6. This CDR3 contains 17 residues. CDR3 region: CASSLAHTGGTKNIQYF. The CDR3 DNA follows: TGTGCCAGCAGCTTAGCGCATACAGGGGGGACCAAAAACATTCAGTACTTC.

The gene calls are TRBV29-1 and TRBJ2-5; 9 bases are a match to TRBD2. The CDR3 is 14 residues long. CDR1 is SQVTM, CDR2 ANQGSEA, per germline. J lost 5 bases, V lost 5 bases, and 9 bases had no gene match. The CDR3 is CSVLSGAGGETQYF. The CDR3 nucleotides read TGCAGCGTTCTTTCCGGGGCGGGAGGGGAGACCCAGTACTTC.

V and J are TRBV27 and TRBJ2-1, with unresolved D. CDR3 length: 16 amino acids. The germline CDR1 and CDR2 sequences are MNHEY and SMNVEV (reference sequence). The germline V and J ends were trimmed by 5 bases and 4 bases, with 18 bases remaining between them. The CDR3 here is CASSPAGTTRYNEQFF. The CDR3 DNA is TGTGCCAGCAGTCCCGCAGGCACGACCCGATACAATGAGCAGTTCTTC.

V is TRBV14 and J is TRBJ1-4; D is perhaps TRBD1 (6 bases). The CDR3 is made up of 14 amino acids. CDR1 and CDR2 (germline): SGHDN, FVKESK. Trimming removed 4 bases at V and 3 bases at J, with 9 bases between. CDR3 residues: CASSPQGPNEKLFF. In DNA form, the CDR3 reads TGTGCCAGCAGCCCACAGGGCCCTAATGAAAAACTGTTTTTT.

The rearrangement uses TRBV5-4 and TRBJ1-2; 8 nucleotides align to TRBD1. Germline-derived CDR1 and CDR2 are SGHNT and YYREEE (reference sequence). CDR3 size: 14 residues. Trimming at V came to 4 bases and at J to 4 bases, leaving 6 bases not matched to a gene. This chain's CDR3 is CASSPATGGYGYTF. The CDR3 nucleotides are TGTGCCAGCAGCCCCGCCACAGGGGGCTATGGCTACACCTTC.

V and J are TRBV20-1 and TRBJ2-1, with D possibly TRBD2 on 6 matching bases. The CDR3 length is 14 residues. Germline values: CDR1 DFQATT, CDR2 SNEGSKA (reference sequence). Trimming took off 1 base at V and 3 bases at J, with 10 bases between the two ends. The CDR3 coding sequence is TGCAGTGCTAGAGTCGGGGGAGGCTACAATGAGCAGTTCTTC. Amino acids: CSARVGGGYNEQFF.

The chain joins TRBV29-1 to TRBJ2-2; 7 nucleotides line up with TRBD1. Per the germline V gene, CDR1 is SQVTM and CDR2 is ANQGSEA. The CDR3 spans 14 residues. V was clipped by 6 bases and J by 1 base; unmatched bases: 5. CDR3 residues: CSVEGQQNTGELFF. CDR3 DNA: TGCAGCGTCGAGGGACAGCAGAACACCGGGGAGCTGTTTTTT.

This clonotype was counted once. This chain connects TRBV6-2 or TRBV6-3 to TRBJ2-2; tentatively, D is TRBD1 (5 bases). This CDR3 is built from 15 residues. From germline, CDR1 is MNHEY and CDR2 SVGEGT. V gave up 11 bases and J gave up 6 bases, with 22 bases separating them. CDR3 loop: CASSWTVFRAGELFF. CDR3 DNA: TGTGCCTCCAGCTGGACGGTTTTCAGGGCCGGGGAGCTGTTTTTT.

The CDR3, as DNA: TGTGCCTGGAGTGCTCTGGACGGGAATGGCTACACCTTC. It encodes CAWSALDGNGYTF. This chain uses TRBV30 with TRBJ1-2, with unresolved D. This CDR3 has 13 amino acids. V was shortened by 1 base and J by 6 bases, with 12 bases between the two germline ends. Germline V CDR1 and CDR2: GTSNPN, SVGIG (reference sequence).